These 4 T cell receptor beta chains originate from one sample sequenced in a study of T cells in localized non-small cell lung cancer. Profiling relied on immunoSEQ multiplex PCR, and the TCRdb table lists in-frame clones only, not all of them. This sample has 26,000 or so clones, with 80% to 90% found just once. Material: peripheral blood, obtained before any cancer treatment. Receptors were obtained from a male donor aged 60 or older with stage I lung adenocarcinoma.

The rearrangement joins TRBV28 to TRBJ1-6; D unresolved. Germline-derived CDR1 and CDR2 are MDHEN and SYDVKM. Trimming took off 3 bases at V and 7 bases at J, with 10 bases between the two ends. The CDR3 length is 14 residues. The CDR3 loop reads CASSFAQLNSPLHF. In DNA form, the CDR3 reads TGTGCCAGCAGTTTTGCACAGTTGAATTCACCCCTCCACTTT.

The chain joins TRBV18 to TRBJ1-5, with a possible D match to TRBD1 (6 bases). CDR3 length: 14 amino acids. The germline gives CDR1 KGHSH, CDR2 LQKENI. The V and J ends lost 5 bases and 2 bases respectively, with 10 bases between them. In nucleotides, the CDR3 is TGTGCCAGCTCAGGGGCAGGGGGCAATCAGCCCCAGCATTTT. It codes for CASSGAGGNQPQHF.

The chain joins TRBV5-1 to TRBJ2-1, with D unresolved. CDR1 is SGHRS and CDR2 is YFSETQ in the germline V gene. CDR3 length: 14 residues. The germline V and J ends were trimmed by 3 bases and 5 bases, with 12 bases remaining between them. CDR3 in amino acids: CASSYSTENNEQFF. The CDR3, as DNA: TGCGCCAGCAGCTACTCGACTGAGAACAATGAGCAGTTCTTC.

V gene TRBV7-6 combines with J gene TRBJ2-5; D ambiguous. In germline, CDR1 is SGHVS, CDR2 FNYEAQ. The CDR3 spans 15 residues. V lost 0 bases, J lost 2 bases, and 10 bases lay in between. The CDR3 spells CASSLARSLQETQYF. CDR3 sequence (DNA): TGTGCCAGCAGCTTAGCGAGGTCACTTCAAGAGACCCAGTACTTC.